Listed here is a single T cell receptor beta chain. Its antigen remains unidentified. Germline and junction disagree at one end, which may indicate a read error. The CDR3 regions of human TCRbeta chains were subjected to immunosequencing. For the original study's pipeline: Repertoire TCRs were matched against a reference library of SARS-CoV-2-specific TCRs generated with the MIRA antigen-specificity platform. Breadth was defined as the fraction of unique TCRs that were SARS-CoV-2-associated, and depth was defined as the fraction of total T cells that were SARS-CoV-2-associated. Using the MIRA data, every spike-specific TCR was mapped to the spike region that the TCR reacted to and assigned to either a CD4 or a CD8 class. Log10-transformed breadth and depth values were compared by one-way ANOVA with Sidak's multiple comparisons tests. TCRdb's version of the immuneACCESS table is confined to in-frame rearrangements and falls short of the full clone set. An unresolved V gene accounts for under half of the shortfall where checked; the remainder is of unknown origin. V, J and clone size are those of that table, while D and trimming were read from the DNA. Here the sample has under 95,000 clones; roughly nine tenths occur a single time. Clones ranked in the top ten supply roughly 11% of the sample.

Including the terminal cysteine and phenylalanine, the CDR3 comprises 12 residues. Just the 36-base CDR3 DNA is kept, in frame starting at base 1. The CDR1 and CDR2 encoded by the germline V gene are LGHNT and FRNRAP. The sample comes from a study of T cell responses to AZD1222 COVID-19 vaccine (dated by TCRdb to 2020 to 2022). A note on the overall study: TCR sequencing covered about 230 trial participants: 200 to 220 given two doses of AZD1222 and about 26 given two doses of MenACWY control vaccine. Trial participants were enrolled by age into 18-55, 56-69 and 70-plus year subgroups, with approximately 150, 28 and 58 TCR-sequenced participants respectively. The paper's findings and limits, for the study overall: The 56-69-year group was small, and its depth increase did not reach significance, likely because of low power. Most participants were white British and females outnumbered males, and the authors suggested that clonal diversity may have been underestimated. After two AZD1222 doses, spike-specific TCR breadth and depth were significantly higher than at day 0 and than in MenACWY recipients. Because no samples from the day 14 peak response were available, repertoires could be characterized only after the peak T cell response. CD4 TCRs associated with the vaccine covered the entire spike protein, and the dominant responses were in regions 160-218 and 743-854. Nearly half of unique spike-specific TCRs reportedly recognized epitopes outside regions mutated in the B.1.351 and B.1.1.7 variants. Conclusions about previously exposed vaccinees were limited because only a handful of AZD1222 recipients were SARS-CoV-2 seropositive at baseline.

Read against the paper, the sample's time point label means: about 28 days (+/-7) after the second vaccine dose. AZD1222 recipients whose second dose came at about 4 weeks and those whose second dose came at about 12 weeks were combined into one group, since spike-specific TCR depth and breadth did not differ between the two schedules. Vaccinee samples were obtained from the UK trials COV001 and COV002, which included a single-blind randomized controlled phase 2/3 trial of AZD1222 (ChAdOx1 nCoV-19) in healthy adults. Trial participant PBMC samples were collected at day 0 and day 28 after the second dose for TCRbeta chain sequencing.

Sample: peripheral blood, taken 28 days after the second AZD1222 dose. The receptor chain draws on TRBV12-5 and TRBJ1-2; the D gene is unclear. The receptor comes from an adult who received the AZD1222 COVID-19 vaccine. CDR3 protein: CASGLVRYGYTF. The DNA reads as follows: TGTGCTAGTGGTCTGGTGCGCTATGGCTACACCTTC.